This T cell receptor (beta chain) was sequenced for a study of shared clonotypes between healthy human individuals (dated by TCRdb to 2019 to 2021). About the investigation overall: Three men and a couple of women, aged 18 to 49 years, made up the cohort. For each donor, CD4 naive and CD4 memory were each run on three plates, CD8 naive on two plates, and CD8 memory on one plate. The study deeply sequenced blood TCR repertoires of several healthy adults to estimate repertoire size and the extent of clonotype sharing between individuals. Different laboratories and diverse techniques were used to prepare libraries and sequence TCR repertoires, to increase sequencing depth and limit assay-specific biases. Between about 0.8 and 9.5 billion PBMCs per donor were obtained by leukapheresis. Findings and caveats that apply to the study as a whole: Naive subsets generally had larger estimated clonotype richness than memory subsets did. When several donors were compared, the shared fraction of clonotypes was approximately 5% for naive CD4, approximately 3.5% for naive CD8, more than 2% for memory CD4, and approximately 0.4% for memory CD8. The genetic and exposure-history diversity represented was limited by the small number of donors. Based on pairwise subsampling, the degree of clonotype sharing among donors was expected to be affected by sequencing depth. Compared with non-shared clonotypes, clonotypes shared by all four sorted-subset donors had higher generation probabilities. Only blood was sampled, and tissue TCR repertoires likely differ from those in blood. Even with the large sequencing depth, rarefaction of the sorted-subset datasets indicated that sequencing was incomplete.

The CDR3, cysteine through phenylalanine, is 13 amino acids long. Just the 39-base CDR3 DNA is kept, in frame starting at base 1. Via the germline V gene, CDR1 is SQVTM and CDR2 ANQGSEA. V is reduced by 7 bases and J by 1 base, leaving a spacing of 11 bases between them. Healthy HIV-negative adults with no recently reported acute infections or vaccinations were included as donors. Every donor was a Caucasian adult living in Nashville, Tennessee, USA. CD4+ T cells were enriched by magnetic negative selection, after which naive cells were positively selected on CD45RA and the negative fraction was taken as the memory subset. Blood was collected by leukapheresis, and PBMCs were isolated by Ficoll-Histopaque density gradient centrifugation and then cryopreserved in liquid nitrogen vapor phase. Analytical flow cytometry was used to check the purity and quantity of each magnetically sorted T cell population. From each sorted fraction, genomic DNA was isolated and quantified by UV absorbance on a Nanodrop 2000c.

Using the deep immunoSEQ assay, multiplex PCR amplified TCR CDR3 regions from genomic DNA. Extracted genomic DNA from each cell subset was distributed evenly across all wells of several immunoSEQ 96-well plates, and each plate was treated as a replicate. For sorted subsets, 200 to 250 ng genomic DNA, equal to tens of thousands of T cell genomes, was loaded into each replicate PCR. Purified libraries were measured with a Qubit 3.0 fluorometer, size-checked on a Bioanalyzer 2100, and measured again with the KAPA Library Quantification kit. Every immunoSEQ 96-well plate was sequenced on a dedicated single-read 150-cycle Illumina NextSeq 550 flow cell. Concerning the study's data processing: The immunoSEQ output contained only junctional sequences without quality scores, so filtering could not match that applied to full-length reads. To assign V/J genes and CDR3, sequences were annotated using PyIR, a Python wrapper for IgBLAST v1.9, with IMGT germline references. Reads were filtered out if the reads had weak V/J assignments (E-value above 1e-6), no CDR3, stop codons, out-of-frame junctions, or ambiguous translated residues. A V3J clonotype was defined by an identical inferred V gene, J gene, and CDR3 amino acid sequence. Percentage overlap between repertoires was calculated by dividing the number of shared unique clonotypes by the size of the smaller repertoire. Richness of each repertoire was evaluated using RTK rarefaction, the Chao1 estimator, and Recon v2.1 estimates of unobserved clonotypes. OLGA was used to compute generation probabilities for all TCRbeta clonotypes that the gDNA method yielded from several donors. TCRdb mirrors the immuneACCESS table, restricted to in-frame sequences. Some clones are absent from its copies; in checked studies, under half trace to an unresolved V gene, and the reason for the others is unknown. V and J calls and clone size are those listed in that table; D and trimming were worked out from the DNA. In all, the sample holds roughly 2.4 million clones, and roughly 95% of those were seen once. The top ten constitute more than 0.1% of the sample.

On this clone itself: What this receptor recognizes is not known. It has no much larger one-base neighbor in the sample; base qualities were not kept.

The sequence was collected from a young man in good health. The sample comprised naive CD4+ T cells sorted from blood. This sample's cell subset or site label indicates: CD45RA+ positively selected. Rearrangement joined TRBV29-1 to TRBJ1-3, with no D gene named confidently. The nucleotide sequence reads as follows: TGCAGCGCTTACCGGCAGTCTGGAAACACCATATATTTT. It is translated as CSAYRQSGNTIYF. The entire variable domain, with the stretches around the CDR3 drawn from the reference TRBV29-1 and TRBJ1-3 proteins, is SAVISQKPSRDICQRGTSLTIQCQVDSQVTMMFWYRQQPGQSLTLIATANQGSEATYESGFVIDKFPISRPNLTFSTLTVSNMSPEDSSIYLCSAYRQSGNTIYFGEGSWLTVV.